Detailed here is one T cell receptor (beta chain). Its matching antigen is unknown. This sample was taken from a study of siplizumab effects on memory and regulatory T cells. Per sample, around 91,000 TCR templates were assayed. Profiled with immunoSEQ multiplex PCR; TCRdb holds only in-frame clones, not every one. Of some 120,000 clones listed, about 94% were seen once; the top ten hold 1.5% to 2%. Study-level findings and limits: Roughly 75-97% of proliferating CD4+ or CD8+ clones lacked a naive or memory phenotype that could be assigned.

Germline V gives CDR1 KGHSH, CDR2 LQKENI. V lost 0 bases to trimming and J lost 8 bases, with 17 bases between them. The CDR3 is made up of 16 amino acids. This receptor was obtained from a human donor in good health. The chain carries TRBV18 and TRBJ2-1, with D possibly TRBD2 on 5 matching bases. The sequenced material came from non-Treg CD4+ T cells sorted from blood. This chain's CDR3 is CASSPPLAPVSDEQFF. The CDR3 DNA sequence: TGTGCCAGCTCACCACCCCTAGCCCCGGTCAGCGATGAGCAGTTCTTC.